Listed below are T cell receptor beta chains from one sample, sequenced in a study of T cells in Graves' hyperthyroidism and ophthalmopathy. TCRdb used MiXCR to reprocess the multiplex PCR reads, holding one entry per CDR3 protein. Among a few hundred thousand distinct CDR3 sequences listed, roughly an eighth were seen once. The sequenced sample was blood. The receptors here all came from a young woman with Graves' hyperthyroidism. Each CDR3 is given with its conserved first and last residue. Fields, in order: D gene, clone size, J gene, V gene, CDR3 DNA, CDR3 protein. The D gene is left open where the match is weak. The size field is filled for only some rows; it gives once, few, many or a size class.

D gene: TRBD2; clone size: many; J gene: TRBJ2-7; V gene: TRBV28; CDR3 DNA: TGTGCCAGCAGTCCGCCTAGCGGGAGAAAGGTCGAGCAGTACTTC; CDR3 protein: CASSPPSGRKVEQYF
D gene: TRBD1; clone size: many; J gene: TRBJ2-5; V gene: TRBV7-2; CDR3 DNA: TGTGCCAGCAGCTTCGGGGACAGACAAGAGACCCAGTACTTC; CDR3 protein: CASSFGDRQETQYF
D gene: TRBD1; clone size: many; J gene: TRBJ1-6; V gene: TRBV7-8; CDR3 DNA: TGTGCCAGCAGCTTAGGTCGGGACAGCTATTCACCCCTCCACTTT; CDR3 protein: CASSLGRDSYSPLHF
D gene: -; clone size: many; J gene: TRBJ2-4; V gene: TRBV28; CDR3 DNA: TGTGCCAGCTGGTACATTCAGTACTTC; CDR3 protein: CASWYIQYF
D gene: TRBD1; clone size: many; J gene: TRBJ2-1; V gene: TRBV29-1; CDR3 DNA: TGCAGCGTTGTCATCGGGACAGGACCCCACAATGAGCAGTTCTTC; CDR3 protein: CSVVIGTGPHNEQFF
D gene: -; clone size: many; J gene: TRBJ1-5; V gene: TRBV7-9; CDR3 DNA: TGTGCCAGCAGCATTGGGACTGATAATCAGCCCCAGCATTTT; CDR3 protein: CASSIGTDNQPQHF
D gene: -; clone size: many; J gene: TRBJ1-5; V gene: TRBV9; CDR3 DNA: TGTGCCAGCAGCGAGGGGGGAAGTAATCAGCCCCAGCATTTT; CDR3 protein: CASSEGGSNQPQHF
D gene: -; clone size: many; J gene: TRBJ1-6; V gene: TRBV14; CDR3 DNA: TGTGCCAGCAGACAGTCAAAGGGCGTTTGGTCACCCCTCCACTTT; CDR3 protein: CASRQSKGVWSPLHF
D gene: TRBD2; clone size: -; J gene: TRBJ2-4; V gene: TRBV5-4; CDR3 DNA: TGTGCCAGCAGCTGGGGACTAGCGGGAGTAGAAAACATTCAGTACTTC; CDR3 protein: CASSWGLAGVENIQYF
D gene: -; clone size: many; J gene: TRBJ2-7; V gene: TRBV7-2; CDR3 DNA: TGTGCCAGCAGCTTAGCGCCACAGAGAACTTACGAGCAGTACTTC; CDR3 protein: CASSLAPQRTYEQYF
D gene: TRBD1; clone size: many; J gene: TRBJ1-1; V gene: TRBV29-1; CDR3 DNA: TGCAGCGTTGTGAGACAGGGAGGCACTGAAGCTTTCTTT; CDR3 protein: CSVVRQGGTEAFF
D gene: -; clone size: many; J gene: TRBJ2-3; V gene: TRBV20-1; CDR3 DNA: TGCAGTGCTATGGCGGACTTTAGCACAGATACGCAGTATTTT; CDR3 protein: CSAMADFSTDTQYF
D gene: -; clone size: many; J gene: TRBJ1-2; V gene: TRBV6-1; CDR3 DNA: TGTGCCAGCAGTGAAGACAGGGATCTGTATGGCTACACCTTC; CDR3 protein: CASSEDRDLYGYTF
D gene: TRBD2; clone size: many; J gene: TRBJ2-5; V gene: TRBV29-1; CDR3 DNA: TGCAGCTTAGGAAAGGGAGGGGCGGCGGAGACCCAGTACTTC; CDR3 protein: CSLGKGGAAETQYF
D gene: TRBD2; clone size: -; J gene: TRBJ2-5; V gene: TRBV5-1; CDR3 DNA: TGCGCCAGCAGCTTCCGTAGCGGGAGCGGGGGAGAGACCCAGTACTTC; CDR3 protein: CASSFRSGSGGETQYF
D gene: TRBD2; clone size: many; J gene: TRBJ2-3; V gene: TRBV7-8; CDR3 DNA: TGTGCCAGCAGCTCCGGCGGCGGGAGGCCAGATACGCAGTATTTT; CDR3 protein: CASSSGGGRPDTQYF
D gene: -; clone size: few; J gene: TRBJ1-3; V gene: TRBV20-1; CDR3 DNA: TGCAGTGCTAATAGACAGGACCCCTCTGGAAACACCATATATTTT; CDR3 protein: CSANRQDPSGNTIYF
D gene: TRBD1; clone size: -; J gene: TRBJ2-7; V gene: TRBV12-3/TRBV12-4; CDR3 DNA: TGTGCCAGCAGTTTCGGGGCAGGGGGCTACGAGCAGTACTTC; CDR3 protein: CASSFGAGGYEQYF